This entry lists 23 T cell receptor beta chains sequenced from one sample in a study of blood T cells in healthy people across ages (dated by TCRdb to 2015 to 2017). Preparation of the library involved 5' RACE. Sequenced on an Illumina HiSeq 2500. A second PCR of roughly 7 to 12 cycles was run with a J-beta primer mix and a sample-barcoded 5' primer. TCRdb redid the processing of the public reads, applying fastp at Q25 and MiXCR, and retained in-frame beta chains. Each entry is one CDR3 protein sequence, shown with its most common DNA and genes. A total of approximately 800,000 distinct CDR3 sequences appear in this sample, 30% to 45% of them only once. The ten largest make up over 10% of the sample. The sequenced material came from blood. The receptors originated from a man aged 18-30 years in good health.

The chain uses TRBV4-2 and TRBJ2-2, with 11 bases that match TRBD2. J was trimmed by 7 bases and V by 4 bases; bases with no gene match: 14. This CDR3 is 18 amino acids long. The V gene's germline CDR1 is LGHNA and CDR2 YNFKEQ. This CDR3 is CASSPDPIAGGLNGELFF. The CDR3 nucleotides read TGTGCCAGCAGCCCAGACCCCATAGCGGGGGGGCTCAACGGGGAGCTGTTTTTT.

This chain joins TRBV20-1 and TRBJ1-1; D gene uncertain. The ends were cut back, 5 bases at V and 4 bases at J, with 14 bases in the middle. The germline V gene has CDR1 DFQATT and CDR2 SNEGSKA (reference sequence). The CDR3 consists of 13 residues. The CDR3 bases are TGCAGTGCTTCTTCTGGGGAGGTCACTGAAGCTTTCTTT. As protein: CSASSGEVTEAFF.

The V call is TRBV5-1, the J call TRBJ2-2, with TRBD1 identical over 7 bases. V lost 4 bases and J lost 6; bases outside the gene matches: 6. This CDR3 contains 14 residues. The germline V gene has CDR1 SGHRS and CDR2 YFSETQ. The CDR3 loop reads CASSIRQGSGELFF. The CDR3 coding sequence is TGCGCCAGCAGCATCCGACAGGGCTCCGGGGAGCTGTTTTTT.

This clonotype was observed a handful of times. J is TRBJ2-3 and V is TRBV18; D is unresolved. Per germline, CDR1 KGHSH and CDR2 LQKENI. This CDR3 is built from 17 residues. Between the trimmed V and J ends, which lost 5 bases and 3 bases, there was a span of 21 bases. The CDR3 DNA follows: TGTGCCAGCTCAAATAGACCAGATTCAGGCCGGACAGATACGCAGTATTTT. The encoded protein is CASSNRPDSGRTDTQYF.

This clonotype was observed a handful of times. The chain is built from TRBV14 and TRBJ2-1; D gene ambiguous. V gave up 1 base and J gave up 12 bases, with 13 bases separating them. The CDR3 runs 13 residues. Germline V gene lookup returns CDR1 SGHDN and CDR2 FVKESK. The CDR3 protein is CASSQVRPAGQFF. As DNA, the CDR3 is TGTGCCAGCAGCCAAGTACGTCCCGCTGGGCAGTTCTTC.

This clonotype was found many times. The chain links TRBV6-2 or TRBV6-3 to TRBJ2-3, with TRBD2 identical over 10 bases. The CDR3 is 16 residues long. The germline gives CDR1 MNHEY, CDR2 SVGEGT. V was clipped by 7 bases and J by 1 base; unmatched bases: 8. CDR3: CASNRYGTSGTDTQYF. The CDR3 DNA follows: TGTGCCAGCAACCGTTACGGGACTAGCGGCACAGATACGCAGTATTTT.

The chain couples TRBV9 to TRBJ2-1; possibly TRBD2 for D (6 bases). V shed 2 bases and J shed 4 bases, with 13 bases lying between them. This CDR3 comprises 15 residues. CDR1 SGDLS and CDR2 YYNGEE come from the germline V gene. The DNA of the CDR3 is TGTGCCAGCAGCGTCAGAACGGCGGGGTACAATGAGCAGTTCTTC. This sequence encodes CASSVRTAGYNEQFF.

The J gene is TRBJ2-3, the V gene TRBV28; unclear D gene. V lost 5 bases to trimming and J lost 4 bases, with 16 bases between them. The CDR3 loop spans 15 amino acids. CDR1 is MDHEN and CDR2 is SYDVKM in the germline V gene. The CDR3 nucleotides are TGTGCCAGCAGTCGGACGTTCTTCCCAGCAGATACGCAGTATTTT. Its protein product is CASSRTFFPADTQYF.

The chain carries TRBV9 and TRBJ2-3; a possible D gene is TRBD1 (5 bases). V lost 1 base and J lost 0, with 12 bases in between. Germline V gene data show CDR1 as SGDLS and CDR2 as YYNGEE. The length of the CDR3 is 16 residues. CDR3 sequence: CASSVTGETSTDTQYF. The CDR3, as DNA: TGTGCCAGCAGCGTAACAGGAGAAACCAGCACAGATACGCAGTATTTT.

Ten or more counts support this clonotype. V gene TRBV7-2 combines with J gene TRBJ2-1; perhaps D is TRBD1 or TRBD2 (5 bases each). The CDR3 is 17 amino acids. V shed 5 bases and J shed 4 bases, with 21 bases lying between them. Germline V gene data show CDR1 as SGHTA and CDR2 as FQGNSA. Here the CDR3 reads CASSDGDAVAGYNEQFF. For the CDR3, the DNA is TGTGCCAGCAGCGATGGGGACGCTGTAGCTGGTTACAATGAGCAGTTCTTC. Filled out from reference TRBV7-2 and TRBJ2-1, the complete variable domain reads GAGVSQSPSNKVTEKGKDVELRCDPISGHTALYWYRQSLGQGLEFLIYFQGNSAPDKSGLPSDRFSAERTGGSVSTLTIQRTQQEDSAVYLCASSDGDAVAGYNEQFFGPGTRLTVL.

The chain carries TRBV7-2 and TRBJ2-4, with TRBD2 matching over 10 bases. The tail of the sequence fits TRBJ2-5 better, so the J call may be wrong. The length of the CDR3 is 16 residues. CDR1 and CDR2 (germline): SGHTA, FQGNSA. Here the CDR3 DNA reads TGTGCCAGCAGCTTAGTGGTAGCGGGGGGCGTGGAGACCCAGTACTTC. Its protein product is CASSLVVAGGVETQYF.

The chain employs TRBV6-2 or TRBV6-3 and TRBJ1-1; D gene unclear. The CDR3 length is 13 residues. V dropped 4 bases and J dropped 4 bases, with 10 bases sitting between them. Germline V CDR1 and CDR2: MNHEY, SVGEGT. The CDR3 protein is CASSLTFGTEAFF. The CDR3 nucleotides are TGTGCCAGCAGTTTGACATTTGGCACTGAAGCTTTCTTT.

The chain has TRBV5-5 and TRBJ2-5; D gene ambiguous. This CDR3 has 13 residues. Germline V gives CDR1 SGHKS, CDR2 YYEKEE (reference sequence). V lost 4 bases, J lost 5 bases, and 12 bases lay in between. The CDR3 spells CASSGEVFETQYF. In DNA, the CDR3 is TGTGCCAGCAGCGGGGAAGTTTTCGAGACCCAGTACTTC.

The rearrangement links TRBV5-1 to TRBJ2-1; 13 bases are a match to TRBD2. This CDR3 has 15 amino acids. After removal of 4 bases from V and 8 bases from J, the junction contained 6 bases not matched to a gene. Looked up from germline, CDR1 is SGHRS and CDR2 is YFSETQ. DNA for the CDR3: TGCGCCAGCAGCCGGACTAGCGGGGGTTTCGATGAGCAGTTCTTC. This translates into CASSRTSGGFDEQFF.

This chain uses TRBV6-6 with TRBJ1-2; 9 nucleotides agree with TRBD1. V was pared by 5 bases and J by 5 bases, with 3 bases of the junction left unmatched. CDR3 length equals 13 residues. CDR1 is MNHNY and CDR2 is SVGAGI in the germline V gene (reference sequence). The chain's CDR3 is CASSRTGEYGYTF. CDR3 DNA: TGTGCCAGCAGTCGGACAGGGGAATATGGCTACACCTTC.

The CDR3 loop reads CASSQFQRETYNEQFF. The CDR3 nucleotides are TGTGCCAGCAGCCAATTCCAGCGGGAGACCTACAATGAGCAGTTCTTC. The chain couples TRBV4-2 to TRBJ2-1; 8 bases agree with TRBD2. Germline loops: CDR1 LGHNA, CDR2 YNFKEQ. Trimming cost V 2 bases and J 2 bases; bases outside gene matches: 5. The CDR3 spans 16 residues.

In its sample, this clonotype was seen a few times. The chain recombines TRBV11-2 with TRBJ2-4; no clear D gene. In germline, CDR1 is SGHAT, CDR2 FQNNGV. The CDR3 totals 13 residues. Trimming left V 2 bases short and J 13 bases short, with 15 bases between. The CDR3 DNA reads as TGTGCCAGCAGCTTACGTCCGTCTGGTGAGCAGTACTTC. Protein sequence: CASSLRPSGEQYF.

As to this clonotype: The germline gene is not matched at one end of the junction; a read error may be the cause. The chain carries TRBV28 and TRBJ2-3, with D possibly being TRBD1 or TRBD2 (5 bases each). CDR3 length: 15 amino acids. Germline CDR1 is MDHEN and CDR2 is SYDVKM. The CDR3: CASSPGRSGTETQYF. CDR3 in DNA: TGTGCCAGCAGCCCGGGACGGAGCGGCACAGAGACGCAGTATTTT.

The count of this clonotype is one. The chain uses TRBV20-1 and TRBJ1-2, with a possible D match to TRBD1 (6 bases). Per the germline V gene, CDR1 is DFQATT and CDR2 is SNEGSKA (reference sequence). The V end lost 2 bases, the J end lost 8 bases, and 12 bases lay between the germline ends. CDR3 length: 12 amino acids. CDR3 DNA sequence: TGCAGTGCTAGACCCCAAGGGGGGGGCTACACCTTC. Encoded protein: CSARPQGGGYTF.

This rearrangement joins TRBV18 to TRBJ1-1; D not certain. This CDR3 spans 13 amino acids. V was shortened by 2 bases and J by 5 bases, with 9 bases between the two germline ends. CDR1 and CDR2 (germline): KGHSH, LQKENI. CDR3 residues: CASSPGEITEAFF. CDR3 in DNA: TGTGCCAGCTCACCAGGGGAGATAACTGAAGCTTTCTTT.

This clonotype was counted ten times or more. The chain links TRBV12-3 or TRBV12-4 to TRBJ1-5; D not certain. The CDR3 consists of 14 residues. With 5 bases removed from V and 0 bases from J, the gap between germline ends came to 8 bases. The CDR3 DNA sequence: TGTGCCAGCAGTCTCCAGGATAGCAATCAGCCCCAGCATTTT. Its protein is CASSLQDSNQPQHF.

This chain joins TRBV11-2 and TRBJ2-2, with D possibly being TRBD1 (6 bases). The CDR3 is 16 residues long. CDR1 is SGHAT, CDR2 FQNNGV, per germline. V lost 3 bases and J 7 bases, leaving 18 bases between the germline ends. CDR3 coding DNA: TGTGCCAGCAGCTTGGGGGCCGGGCCATTGTACGGGGAGCTGTTTTTT. This translates into CASSLGAGPLYGELFF.

This clonotype has just a few counts. CDR3 sequence reads: CASSQVHTGISEEQFF. CDR3 DNA sequence: TGTGCCAGCAGCCAAGTACACACAGGGATCTCTGAAGAGCAGTTCTTC. This chain connects TRBV4-2 to TRBJ2-1; D may be TRBD1 (6 bases). The CDR3 loop spans 16 amino acids. In germline, CDR1 is LGHNA, CDR2 YNFKEQ. Trimming took off 1 base at V and 10 bases at J, with 20 bases between the two ends.